The text below deals with one T cell receptor beta chain. This clone was seen just once. Which antigen it targets is not known. No base quality information exists; no much larger clone differs at one position. This entry belongs to a study of blood T cell repertoires in COVID-19 (TCRdb year 2020). Describing the broader study: Collaborator samples came from the United States, Italy and Spain and covered acute and convalescent phases of COVID-19. The prospective study material was composed of cDNA or gDNA derived from T cells, B-cell-depleted T cells, or PBMCs. Deeply sampled blood TCRbeta repertoires from subjects exposed to, actively infected with, or recovered from COVID-19 were included in the dataset. The repertoires were made available in a free public database intended to serve as a resource for research on the immune response to SARS-CoV-2. The samples were drawn from the first 160 participants of the ongoing ImmuneRACE study and from 950 to 1,500 subjects provided by 6 global collaborators. Nearly every sample came with metadata listing a de-identified subject ID, COVID-19 status, age in years and sex. HLA class I and class II types, where available, came from metadata supplied by the sample provider rather than from assay-based typing. What the study reported, not specific to this receptor: How much clinical and demographic metadata was included differed by source and by participant, and the metadata was provided uncurated.

CDR3 length: 15 amino acids, cysteine to phenylalanine. Only the CDR3 part of the read is kept: 45 bases, read in frame from the first base. Per the germline V gene (reference sequence), LNHNV is the CDR1 and YYDKDF is the CDR2. V and J are truncated by 0 bases and 0 bases respectively, leaving an intervening sequence of 5 bases. At one collaborating source in Seattle, patients were enrolled during active infection and were followed longitudinally through the course of disease. Whole blood was collected in K2EDTA tubes by collaborating institutions according to the institutions' own protocols. For TCRbeta analysis, collaborators shipped samples as frozen whole blood, isolated PBMCs, or DNA extracted from either of those sample types. TCRbeta CDR3 regions were amplified from genomic DNA using the immunoSEQ Assay, a bias-controlled multiplex PCR. The paper's processing steps were these. The number of nucleated cells in each sample was estimated by amplification of reference gene primers within the assay. Sequence reads were collapsed and filtered to measure the absolute abundance of every unique TCRbeta CDR3 rearrangement. For each sample, productive Simpson clonality was calculated as the square root of Simpson's diversity index over productive rearrangements. Here the immuneACCESS table is served through TCRdb, limited to in-frame sequences with V and J called. Missing clones are a known gap in these copies; in checked studies unresolved V genes cover under half, and the rest lacks a known reason. That table gives V, J and clone size, and the DNA gave D and trimming. For this sample there are more than 45,000 clones; about nine tenths appear just once. Jointly, the top ten make up 2.6% of the sample.

The specimen was peripheral blood. The chain uses TRBV15 and TRBJ1-4; a tentative D call is TRBD1 (5 bases match). The sequence was collected from an elderly woman with COVID-19, enrolled during active disease. DNA sequence: TGTGCCACCAGCAGAGAGACAGCAACTAATGAAAAACTGTTTTTT. It codes for CATSRETATNEKLFF.